Listed here is a single T cell receptor (beta chain). Its target is not known. PCR primers comprised 60 Vbeta and 13 Jbeta primers. Profiling relied on immunoSEQ multiplex PCR, and the TCRdb table lists in-frame clones only, not all of them. This table holds 120,000 or so clones, over 60% found once. The sample originates from a study of cytomegalovirus exposure and HLA in healthy donors. General study results and limits: As confirmed in vitro, a few CMV-associated chains were specific for CMV antigens.

The origin of this receptor is a human donor in good health. The specimen was PBMCs.

The CDR3: CASSIGGSTDTQYF. In nucleotides, the CDR3 is TGTGCCAGTAGTATTGGCGGGAGCACAGATACGCAGTATTTT. The chain joins TRBV19 to TRBJ2-3, with D possibly being TRBD2 (5 bases). This CDR3 is 14 amino acids long. Trimming left V 3 bases short and J 0 bases short, with 7 bases between. Per germline, CDR1 LNHDA and CDR2 SQIVND (reference sequence).